This entry concerns a single T cell receptor (beta chain). The data derive from a study of T cell changes during pregnancy in multiple sclerosis. Sequencing was performed with immunoSEQ multiplex PCR; in TCRdb, only in-frame clones are kept and a portion is missing. The sample yields about 84,000 clones, about 95% seen once. The source is a female donor with multiple sclerosis, enrolled in a pregnancy study. The sequenced sample was peripheral blood, obtained in the third trimester of pregnancy.

CDR3 nucleotides: TGTGCCAGCAGTCTTGGGACAACTTCCTACGAGCAGTACTTC. Protein sequence: CASSLGTTSYEQYF. The rearrangement joins TRBV27 to TRBJ2-7, with TRBD1 as a possible D gene (6 bases). The CDR3 has 14 residues. The V end was cut by 5 bases, the J end by 1 base, with 12 bases between. The germline V gene encodes CDR1 MNHEY and CDR2 SMNVEV (reference sequence).